This T cell receptor (beta chain) was captured in a study of vaccination and CD4 T cells after COVID-19. Looked up from germline, CDR1 is DFQATT and CDR2 is SNEGSKA (reference sequence). Trimming at V came to 5 bases and at J to 1 base, leaving 6 bases not matched to a gene. The CDR3 loop spans 14 amino acids. In the case of this clonotype: Its antigen remains unidentified.

Regarding treatment: roughly 11-day PBMC culture with coronavirus spike peptide pools or control peptides (ViraFEST assay). An Oncomine TCR Beta short-read assay was used to sequence the DNA from cultured CD4+ T cells. TCRdb analysed the PCR reads with MiXCR anew, one entry per CDR3 protein. The sample includes approximately 5,800 distinct CDR3 sequences, about 71% of them seen just once. Sequences were obtained from CD4+ T cells from blood, cultured in vitro. This clonotype was sampled from a human donor who had recovered from COVID-19. This chain connects TRBV20-1 to TRBJ2-3, with 7 bases lining up with TRBD2. CDR3 DNA sequence: TGCAGTGCTTTTCTAGCGGAGCGCACAGATACGCAGTATTTT. Translated: CSAFLAERTDTQYF.